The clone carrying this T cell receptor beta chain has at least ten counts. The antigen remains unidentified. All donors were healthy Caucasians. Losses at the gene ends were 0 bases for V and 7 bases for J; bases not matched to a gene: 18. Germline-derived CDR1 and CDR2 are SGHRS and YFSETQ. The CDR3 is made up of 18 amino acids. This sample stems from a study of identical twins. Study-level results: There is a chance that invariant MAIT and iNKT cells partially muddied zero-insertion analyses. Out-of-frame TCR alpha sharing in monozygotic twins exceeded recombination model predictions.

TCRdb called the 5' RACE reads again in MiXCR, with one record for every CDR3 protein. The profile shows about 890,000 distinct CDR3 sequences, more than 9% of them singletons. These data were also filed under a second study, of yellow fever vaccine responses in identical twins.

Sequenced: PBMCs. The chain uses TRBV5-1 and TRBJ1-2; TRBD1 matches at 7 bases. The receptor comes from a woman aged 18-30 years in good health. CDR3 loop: CASSLGNPRQGDTGGYTF. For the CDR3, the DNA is TGCGCCAGCAGCTTGGGCAATCCAAGACAGGGAGACACTGGTGGCTACACCTTC.